Below are 23 T cell receptor beta chains sequenced from a single sample in a study of T cells after yellow fever vaccination. TCRdb re-derived calls from the 5' RACE reads in MiXCR, one entry per CDR3 protein. Among approximately 600,000 distinct CDR3 sequences listed, approximately 13% were seen once. The specimen was PBMCs, collected on the day of the yellow fever booster vaccination. The receptor set was obtained from a man aged 30 to 45 who received the YFV17D yellow fever vaccine.

This chain uses TRBV7-2 with TRBJ2-5; possibly TRBD2 for D (6 bases). This CDR3 has 15 amino acids. The germline V gene encodes CDR1 SGHTA and CDR2 FQGNSA. Trimming took off 5 bases at V and 4 bases at J, with 17 bases between the two ends. CDR3 coding DNA: TGTGCCAGCAGCGCCTCAGGGAGGACGGGAGAGACCCAGTACTTC. Amino acid sequence: CASSASGRTGETQYF.

This clonotype was picked up a small number of times. CDR3 region: CASSDPGNQETQYF. CDR3 bases: TGTGCCAGCAGTGACCCAGGGAACCAAGAGACCCAGTACTTC. The gene calls are TRBV12-3 or TRBV12-4 and TRBJ2-5; a weak D match, TRBD1 (5 bases). The CDR3 contains 14 residues. V lost 5 bases to trimming and J lost 0 bases, with 10 bases between them.

There are many counts of this clonotype. V and J are TRBV5-1 and TRBJ2-1; D remains unclear. Germline V gives CDR1 SGHRS, CDR2 YFSETQ. The CDR3 is 15 amino acids. Trimming cost V 2 bases and J 6 bases, with 15 bases left between them. The CDR3 region has the DNA TGCGCCAGCAGCTTTGAGAACCCCTTGGTCAATGAGCAGTTCTTC. Its protein product is CASSFENPLVNEQFF.

The chain joins TRBV20-1 to TRBJ2-7, with TRBD2 matching over 8 bases. The CDR3 consists of 15 residues. The V segment lost 2 bases and the J segment 6 bases; nucleotides outside the gene matches: 12. In germline, CDR1 is DFQATT, CDR2 SNEGSKA (reference sequence). The CDR3 is CSARSLIGGTSEQYF. The CDR3 DNA is TGCAGTGCTAGATCGTTAATAGGCGGGACTAGCGAGCAGTACTTC.

This clonotype was detected only a few times. V gene TRBV7-2 combines with J gene TRBJ1-2; no clear D gene. CDR3 length equals 13 residues. Trimming removed 7 bases at V and 3 bases at J, with 12 bases between. Per germline, CDR1 SGHTA and CDR2 FQGNSA. The CDR3 spells CASTAWRDYGYTF. DNA for the CDR3: TGTGCCAGCACCGCGTGGAGGGACTATGGCTACACCTTC.

This clonotype occurred a few times. The chain uses TRBV9 and TRBJ2-7; D unclear. This CDR3 region has 13 residues. V lost 0 bases and J lost 5, with 9 bases in between. Germline assignment: CDR1 SGDLS and CDR2 YYNGEE. As DNA, the CDR3 is TGTGCCAGCAGCGTAGGGGGTTATCACGAGCAGTACTTC. This sequence encodes CASSVGGYHEQYF.

This clonotype was detected only a few times. The genes are TRBV6-1 and TRBJ2-5; the D call may be TRBD1 or TRBD2 (6 bases each). The CDR3 runs 14 residues. V lost 6 bases and J 5 bases, leaving 16 bases between the germline ends. Germline values: CDR1 MNHNS, CDR2 SASEGT. The CDR3 loop reads CASSAPGAGETQYF. The CDR3 DNA reads as TGTGCCAGCAGCGCCCCGGGGGCGGGTGAGACCCAGTACTTC.

This clonotype was found a few times. The chain employs TRBV5-1 and TRBJ2-3; D is tentatively TRBD1 or TRBD2 (5 bases each). V was clipped by 3 bases and J by 3 bases, with 17 bases between them. The germline gives CDR1 SGHRS, CDR2 YFSETQ. The CDR3 is 16 amino acids. Written as DNA, the CDR3 is TGCGCCAGCAGCTCCGGGGCGGTGCCCGGGACAGATACGCAGTATTTT. Protein product: CASSSGAVPGTDTQYF. The whole variable domain, filled in from reference TRBV5-1 and TRBJ2-3, reads KAGVTQTPRYLIKTRGQQVTLSCSPISGHRSVSWYQQTPGQGLQFLFEYFSETQRNKGNFPGRFSGRQFSNSRSEMNVSTLELGDSALYLCASSSGAVPGTDTQYFGPGTRLTVL.

This clonotype was seen ten or more times. The chain is built from TRBV30 and TRBJ2-5, with D tentatively TRBD2 (5 bases). V lost 1 base to trimming and J lost 5 bases, with 5 bases between them. Germline assignment: CDR1 GTSNPN and CDR2 SVGIG (reference sequence). The length of the CDR3 is 11 residues. CDR3 loop: CAWSAGETQYF. DNA for the CDR3: TGTGCCTGGAGTGCGGGGGAGACCCAGTACTTC.

This chain connects TRBV28 to TRBJ2-1; possible D gene TRBD1, 5 bases. Germline CDR1 and CDR2: MDHEN and SYDVKM. V lost 5 bases and J 1 base, leaving 9 bases between the germline ends. There are 14 residues in the CDR3. The CDR3 coding sequence is TGTGCCAGCAGTCCCCGACAGTCCTACAATGAGCAGTTCTTC. Its protein product is CASSPRQSYNEQFF.

This clonotype was counted a few times. The gene calls are TRBV4-2 and TRBJ2-7; TRBD1 agrees at 7 bases. The CDR3 has 14 amino acids. CDR1 is LGHNA, CDR2 YNFKEQ, per germline. With 3 bases clipped from V and 3 bases from J, the junction kept 5 bases outside the gene matches. CDR3 residues: CASSQSGTVYEQYF. CDR3 DNA: TGTGCCAGCAGCCAGTCCGGGACAGTCTACGAGCAGTACTTC.

This clonotype has just a few counts. The chain combines TRBV6-4 with TRBJ2-3; a possible D gene is TRBD1 (5 bases). The CDR3 has 16 residues. CDR1 and CDR2 from the germline V gene are MRHNA and SNTAGT. The V end was cut by 1 base, the J end by 0 bases, with 11 bases between. The CDR3 DNA sequence: TGTGCCAGCAGTGACTACAAACAGGCCAGCACAGATACGCAGTATTTT. Its protein product is CASSDYKQASTDTQYF.

This clonotype was observed a handful of times. This rearrangement joins TRBV29-1 to TRBJ2-7; D perhaps matches TRBD1 (5 bases). Trimming removed 2 bases at V and 2 bases at J, with 13 bases between. The CDR3 sequence is 14 residues long. Looked up from germline, CDR1 is SQVTM and CDR2 is ANQGSEA. CDR3 region: CSVERAGLPYEQYF. In nucleotides, the CDR3 is TGCAGCGTTGAACGGGCAGGGTTGCCCTACGAGCAGTACTTC.

The chain recombines TRBV3-1 with TRBJ2-7, with no clear D. Germline CDR1 LGHDT, CDR2 YNNKEL (reference sequence). V was trimmed by 1 base and J by 3 bases, leaving 16 bases between them. The CDR3 extends over 16 amino acids. The DNA for the CDR3 is TGTGCCAGCAGCCAAGGACTGGACGGAGCTTACTACGAGCAGTACTTC. It translates to CASSQGLDGAYYEQYF.

The chain has TRBV18 and TRBJ1-2; no clear D gene. The CDR3 is 15 residues long. Germline values: CDR1 KGHSH, CDR2 LQKENI. Trimming removed 2 bases from V and 8 bases from J, with 18 bases in between. As DNA, the CDR3 is TGTGCCAGCTCACCAAGACGGGAAAACCCGCGCGGCTACACCTTC. It encodes CASSPRRENPRGYTF.

The sample holds a few counts of this clonotype. The chain employs TRBV28 and TRBJ1-2, with a tentative D call TRBD1 (6 bases). The CDR3 contains 12 residues. Trimming stripped 10 bases from V and 6 bases from J, with 15 bases between. CDR1 and CDR2 (germline): MDHEN, SYDVKM. The chain's CDR3 is CAIQGFINGYTF. CDR3 nucleotide sequence: TGTGCCATACAGGGCTTCATAAATGGCTACACCTTC.

The chain combines TRBV13 with TRBJ2-6; D gene unclear. Trimming took 4 bases from V and 2 from J, leaving 15 bases between them. The CDR3 contains 17 residues. The germline CDR1 and CDR2 sequences are PRHDT and FYEKMQ (reference sequence). CDR3 nucleotides: TGTGCCAGCAGCTCGACGACCCCCATTCCTGGGGCCAACGTCCTGACTTTC. Amino acids: CASSSTTPIPGANVLTF. Supplemented by reference TRBV13 and TRBJ2-6, the full variable domain reads AAGVIQSPRHLIKEKRETATLKCYPIPRHDTVYWYQQGPGQDPQFLISFYEKMQSDKGSIPDRFSAQQFSDYHSELNMSSLELGDSALYFCASSSTTPIPGANVLTFGAGSRLTVL.

This clonotype has just a few counts. The chain is built from TRBV10-2 and TRBJ1-5; no clear D gene. V was trimmed by 6 bases and J by 0 bases, leaving 6 bases between them. This CDR3 comprises 13 residues. Germline V CDR1 and CDR2: WSHSY, SAAADI. The CDR3 nucleotides read TGCGCCAGCAGCGACACTAGCAATCAGCCCCAGCATTTT. The encoded protein is CASSDTSNQPQHF.

This clonotype was observed at least ten times. The chain links TRBV28 to TRBJ2-1; D gene unclear. CDR3 size: 11 residues. Per germline, CDR1 MDHEN and CDR2 SYDVKM. V was cut by 6 bases and J by 5 bases, with 5 bases left in between. The CDR3 reads CASRVDNEQFF. CDR3 sequence (DNA): TGTGCCAGCAGGGTAGACAATGAGCAGTTCTTC.

This clonotype was observed a few times. V is TRBV5-5 and J is TRBJ2-4; D is undetermined. The CDR3 is 13 residues long. The germline CDR1 and CDR2 sequences are SGHKS and YYEKEE (reference sequence). Trimming cost V 1 base and J 5 bases, with 7 bases left between them. CDR3 amino acids: CASSLRPENIQYF. The CDR3 nucleotides are TGTGCCAGCAGCTTGCGGCCAGAAAACATTCAGTACTTC.

CDR3 in amino acids: CASSFGTAIRADTQYF. The CDR3 coding sequence is TGTGCCAGCAGTTTCGGGACAGCTATAAGGGCAGATACGCAGTATTTT. The chain employs TRBV27 and TRBJ2-3; TRBD1 matches at 7 bases. The junction had 10 bases not matched to a gene; V was cut back by 3 bases and J by 4 bases. CDR1 MNHEY and CDR2 SMNVEV come from the germline V gene (reference sequence). The CDR3 covers 16 residues.

The table lists this clonotype with a few counts. V gene TRBV6-1 combines with J gene TRBJ2-1; 9 bases fit TRBD1. The V gene's germline CDR1 is MNHNS and CDR2 SASEGT. The V segment lost 3 bases and the J segment 3 bases; nucleotides outside the gene matches: 6. This CDR3 contains 16 residues. DNA for the CDR3: TGTGCCAGCAGTGAGTATCGGGACAGGGTCTACAATGAGCAGTTCTTC. Amino acids: CASSEYRDRVYNEQFF.

The CDR3 is CSASSPTGQSNQPQHF. CDR3 DNA sequence: TGCAGTGCTAGTTCCCCGACGGGACAGAGCAATCAGCCCCAGCATTTT. The chain joins TRBV20-1 to TRBJ1-5; TRBD1 matches at 7 bases. The J segment lost 1 base and the V segment lost 3 bases, leaving 9 bases of the junction unmatched. Germline CDR1 DFQATT, CDR2 SNEGSKA (reference sequence). There are 16 residues in the CDR3.